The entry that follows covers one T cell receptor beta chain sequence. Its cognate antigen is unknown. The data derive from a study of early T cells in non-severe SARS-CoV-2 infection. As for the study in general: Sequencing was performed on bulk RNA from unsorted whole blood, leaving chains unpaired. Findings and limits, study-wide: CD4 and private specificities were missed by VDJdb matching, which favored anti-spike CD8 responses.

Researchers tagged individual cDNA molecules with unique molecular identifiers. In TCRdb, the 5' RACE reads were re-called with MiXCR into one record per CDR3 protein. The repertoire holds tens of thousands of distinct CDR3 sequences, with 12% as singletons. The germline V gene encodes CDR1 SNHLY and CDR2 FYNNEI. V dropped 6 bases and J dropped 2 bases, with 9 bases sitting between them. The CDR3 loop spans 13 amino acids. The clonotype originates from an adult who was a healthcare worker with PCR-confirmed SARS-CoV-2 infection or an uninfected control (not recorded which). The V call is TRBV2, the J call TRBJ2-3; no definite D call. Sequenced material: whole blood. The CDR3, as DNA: TGTGCCAGCAGGACTCAGTTCACAGATACGCAGTATTTT. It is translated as CASRTQFTDTQYF. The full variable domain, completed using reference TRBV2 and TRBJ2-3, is EPEVTQTPSHQVTQMGQEVILRCVPISNHLYFYWYRQILGQKVEFLVSFYNNEISEKSEIFDDQFSVERPDGSNFTLKIRSTKLEDSAMYFCASRTQFTDTQYFGPGTRLTVL.